This TCR beta chain emerged from a study of patients and donors after allogeneic stem cell transplantation. Via MiXCR, TCRdb re-called the RT-PCR reads, giving one row per CDR3 protein. Of approximately 31,000 distinct CDR3 sequences listed, more than 35% are singletons. CDR3 length: 16 amino acids. Deletions cut 2 bases from V and 0 bases from J, with 13 bases between. Germline V gene sequence: CDR1 SGHAT, CDR2 FQNNGV. This chain uses TRBV11-2 with TRBJ1-1, with D unclear. The sequencing input was blood, either unsorted or a sorted T cell fraction (not recorded which). This receptor was taken from a human donor who was either an allogeneic HSCT recipient or a stem cell or donor lymphocyte infusion donor (not recorded which). It is not recorded whose cells these are; they may come from a transplant donor. The CDR3 DNA reads as TGTGCCAGCAGCTTATACTTGGGATTAATGAACACTGAAGCTTTCTTT. This codes for CASSLYLGLMNTEAFF.